The 9 T cell receptor beta chains below come from one sample, sequenced in a study of shared clonotypes between healthy human individuals. TCRdb's copy holds only in-frame clones and misses some; the assay was immunoSEQ multiplex PCR. The data show some 200,000 clones, 85% to 95% seen once. Sequencing was performed on naive CD4+ T cells sorted from blood. Indicated subset: CD45RA+ positively selected. These receptors were obtained from a woman between 25 and 40 years old in good health.

The chain employs TRBV7-6 and TRBJ2-7; TRBD2 might be the D (6 bases). Looked up from germline, CDR1 is SGHVS and CDR2 is FNYEAQ. This CDR3 has 15 residues. The V end was cut by 5 bases, the J end by 0 bases, with 14 bases between. In DNA, the CDR3 is TGTGCCAGCAGCCCCCGGGACTCTCCCTCCTACGAGCAGTACTTC. It translates to CASSPRDSPSYEQYF. Complete variable domain (other parts from reference TRBV7-6 and TRBJ2-7): GAGVSQSPRYKVTKRGQDVALRCDPISGHVSLYWYRQALGQGPEFLTYFNYEAQQDKSGLPNDRFSAERPEGSISTLTIQRTEQRDSAMYRCASSPRDSPSYEQYFGPGTRLTVT.

V gene TRBV19 combines with J gene TRBJ2-1, with D perhaps given as TRBD1 or TRBD2 (5 bases each). Deletions cut 5 bases from V and 8 bases from J, with 19 bases between. The CDR3 has 15 residues. CDR1 LNHDA and CDR2 SQIVND come from the germline V gene (reference sequence). This CDR3 is CASSYGTPGRYEQFF. DNA for the CDR3: TGTGCCAGTAGTTACGGGACCCCAGGACGCTATGAGCAGTTCTTC. Full variable domain (outside the CDR3, taken from reference TRBV19 and TRBJ2-1): DGGITQSPKYLFRKEGQNVTLSCEQNLNHDAMYWYRQDPGQGLRLIYYSQIVNDFQKGDIAEGYSVSREKKESFPLTVTSAQKNPTAFYLCASSYGTPGRYEQFFGPGTRLTVL.

This clone occurred a few times. V usage is TRBV27 and J usage is TRBJ2-7; 10 nucleotides line up with TRBD2. Trimming removed 7 bases from V and 5 bases from J; junction bases left unmatched: 11. The germline V gene has CDR1 MNHEY and CDR2 SMNVEV (reference sequence). The CDR3 totals 15 residues. The CDR3 here is CASTWTSGRWDEQYF. The CDR3 DNA follows: TGTGCCAGCACCTGGACTAGCGGCCGGTGGGACGAGCAGTACTTC.

V gene TRBV15 combines with J gene TRBJ2-7; tentatively, D is TRBD1 (8 bases). The germline V gene encodes CDR1 LNHNV and CDR2 YYDKDF (reference sequence). CDR3 size: 17 residues. Between the trimmed V and J ends, which lost 1 base and 2 bases, there was a span of 18 bases. CDR3 in DNA: TGTGCCACCAGCAGAGCCCCGGTACAGGGGGGGCCCTACGAGCAGTACTTC. Its protein is CATSRAPVQGGPYEQYF.

J is TRBJ2-4 and V is TRBV28; D may be TRBD2 (5 bases). The germline CDR1 and CDR2 sequences are MDHEN and SYDVKM. The CDR3 is 12 amino acids. The V end was cut by 2 bases, the J end by 9 bases, with 8 bases between. CDR3 loop: CASSLKGVIQYF. CDR3 in DNA: TGTGCCAGCAGTTTAAAGGGAGTCATTCAGTACTTC.

V gene TRBV11-2 combines with J gene TRBJ1-1; no clear D gene. Germline-derived CDR1 and CDR2 are SGHAT and FQNNGV. The CDR3 is 13 residues long. V lost 0 bases, J lost 5 bases, and 7 bases lay in between. The CDR3 loop is CASSLETVTEAFF. CDR3 coding DNA: TGTGCCAGCAGCTTAGAAACTGTTACTGAAGCTTTCTTT.

The genes are TRBV19 and TRBJ2-1, with D unresolved. Germline CDR1 and CDR2: LNHDA and SQIVND (reference sequence). There are 14 residues in the CDR3. V gave up 0 bases and J gave up 9 bases, with 12 bases separating them. The CDR3 here is CASSIDPLFVEQFF. The CDR3 nucleotides are TGTGCCAGTAGTATAGACCCCCTTTTCGTTGAGCAGTTCTTC. The whole variable domain, remainder taken from reference TRBV19 and TRBJ2-1, is DGGITQSPKYLFRKEGQNVTLSCEQNLNHDAMYWYRQDPGQGLRLIYYSQIVNDFQKGDIAEGYSVSREKKESFPLTVTSAQKNPTAFYLCASSIDPLFVEQFFGPGTRLTVL.

This chain connects TRBV6-5 to TRBJ2-5; D unresolved. The DNA end lines up better with TRBJ2-7; the J call may be wrong. The CDR3 spans 16 residues. The germline V gene has CDR1 MNHEY and CDR2 SVGAGI. The CDR3 here is CASSYSFFGPPYEQYF. DNA of the CDR3: TGTGCCAGCAGTTACTCCTTTTTTGGGCCCCCTTACGAGCAGTACTTC.

The chain carries TRBV7-3 and TRBJ2-5, with a possible D match to TRBD2 (6 bases). The closer fit of TRBJ2-7 to the DNA end suggests the J call may be wrong. This CDR3 contains 13 residues. Germline V lookup: CDR1 SGHTA, CDR2 FQGTGA. The CDR3 DNA is TGTGCCAGCAGCTTAATCGGGGGTTACGAGCAGTACTTC. This translates into CASSLIGGYEQYF.